The present T cell receptor (beta chain) was sequenced within a study of T-cell memory formation after mild COVID-19 (dated by TCRdb to about 2021). With regard to the full study: TCR sequence clusters from the two donors were found to be largely donor specific. In a couple of donors, T-cell clones that expanded and contracted after mild COVID-19 were tracked by sequencing TCRalpha and TCRbeta repertoires over time. Two young, previously healthy adult volunteers made up the cohort, one male and one female.

The investigation overall reported the following: Contracting CD4+ clones were located mainly in the CM and EM memory subsets, whereas CD8+ clones were found to be enriched in EMRA. Only a couple of mild cases were covered in the study, and larger cohorts including severe cases with pre-infection samples were considered necessary. From day 15 to 85, contracting clones showed balanced CD4/CD8 phenotypes, whereas a second wave of clones that expanded from day 15 to 37 leaned towards CD4+. The detection of some responding clones in pre-infection memory suggests that pre-existing cross-reactive memory T cells joined the SARS-CoV-2 response. SARS-CoV-2 specificity was not confirmed for the second-wave clones peaking on day 37.

From its cysteine to its phenylalanine, the CDR3 spans 15 amino acids. Only the CDR3 DNA is retained, 45 bases long and in frame from the first base. CDR1 KGHDR and CDR2 SFDVKD are derived from the germline V gene. V is cut by 3 bases and J by 4 bases, and the space between the germline ends is 15 bases. This clonotype was observed a handful of times. Its antigen specificity is not known. No much larger clone exists at a distance of one base, and base qualities are not known. TCRdb lists the instrument as Illumina NovaSeq 6000. cDNA libraries for TCRalpha and TCRbeta were prepared by 5'RACE using constant-segment primers, with sample barcodes and unique molecular identifiers added. Trizol reagent was used to extract RNA from every sample. The libraries were amplified in two PCR steps, and the second step added a second sample barcode and Illumina TruSeq adapters. Libraries were sequenced on an Illumina NovaSeq with 2 x 150 bp paired-end reads. The original methods were these. With migec v1.2.7, reads were demultiplexed and then collapsed into UMI-guided consensus sequences. Using mixcr v2.1.11, the UMI consensuses were aligned to TRA and TRB V and J templates and assembled into clonotypes. Expanded or contracted clonotypes were those called significant by both edgeR and NoisET, with noise models trained on biological replicates. For edgeR calls, the cutoffs were a false discovery rate-adjusted p below 0.01 and a log2 fold-change threshold of 1. As an exploratory analysis of dynamics, max-normalized trajectories of the 1000 most abundant clonotypes were examined by PCA with hierarchical clustering. Each responding clone was given a CD4 or CD8 phenotype based on the CD4+ and CD8+ repertoires, which had been sequenced separately. In-frame beta chains were kept once TCRdb had trimmed the public reads at Q25 with fastp and called clones with MiXCR. Rows merge per CDR3 protein into single entries with the most common DNA and genes. TCRdb's processing, not the authors' own work, is the source of the V and J calls. The sample yields a few hundred thousand distinct CDR3 sequences; 20% to 25% were counted once. The ten largest clones take up under 15% of the sample.

Ficoll-Paque density gradient centrifugation was used to isolate PBMCs. The source is an adult woman who had mild COVID-19 (a few samples of this study predate the infection). The sample titles of this study are shuffled in the database, so cell type and time point are left out; the donor was told from shared clones. The receptor chain draws on TRBV24-1 and TRBJ2-7; the D gene is possibly TRBD1 or TRBD2, each agreeing over 7 bases. Sequenced input: PBMCs or a T cell subset sorted from them (not recorded which). The DNA reads as follows: TGTGCCACCAGTGATGGGAGGGGGCCGCTATACGAGCAGTACTTC. This gives the protein CATSDGRGPLYEQYF.